The rows below give T cell receptor beta chains drawn from one sample of a study of T cell responses to AZD1222 COVID-19 vaccine. Sequencing used immunoSEQ multiplex PCR; TCRdb keeps in-frame clones, though not all of them. The top ten clones hold roughly 10% of a sample with tens of thousands of clones, over 80% of them seen once. Here the sequenced sample was peripheral blood, taken on day 0 of AZD1222 vaccination. The receptors derive from an adult in good health. Each CDR3 is given with its conserved first and last residue. A D gene is named only where the DNA matches it firmly. Clone size is stated in some rows and not others, as once, few, many or a class when expanded.

abundance	v_gene	d_gene	j_gene	CDR3aa	CDR3nt
-	TRBV28	TRBD2	TRBJ2-5	CASSLRGGQETQYF	TGTGCCAGCAGTTTAAGGGGAGGGCAAGAGACCCAGTACTTC
few	TRBV27	-	TRBJ2-7	CASSYIADSYEQYF	TGTGCCAGCAGTTACATCGCAGACTCCTACGAGCAGTACTTC
-	TRBV5-1	-	TRBJ1-1	CASSLGQTSPGTEAFF	TGCGCCAGCAGCTTGGGACAAACGAGCCCAGGGACTGAAGCTTTCTTT
-	TRBV30	-	TRBJ1-5	CAWSVRGNQPQHF	TGTGCCTGGAGTGTACGGGGAAATCAGCCCCAGCATTTT
-	TRBV3-1/TRBV3-2	-	TRBJ1-4	CASSQGSATEKLFF	TGTGCCAGCAGCCAAGGATCGGCAACTGAAAAACTGTTTTTT
-	TRBV9	-	TRBJ1-3	CASSGTLNTIYF	TGTGCCAGCAGCGGGACACTTAACACCATATATTTT
-	TRBV7-2	TRBD1	TRBJ1-3	CASSTGGDLSGNTIYF	TGTGCCAGCAGCACAGGGGGGGACCTCTCTGGAAACACCATATATTTT
-	TRBV11-1	-	TRBJ1-1	CASSLLGPAEAFF	TGTGCCAGCAGCTTACTCGGGCCCGCTGAAGCTTTCTTT
-	TRBV5-1	-	TRBJ2-7	CASSLTGTYEQYF	TGCGCCAGCAGCTTAACAGGGACCTACGAGCAGTACTTC
-	TRBV7-9	-	TRBJ2-2	CASNGGGTATGELFF	TGTGCCAGCAACGGAGGGGGTACAGCCACCGGGGAGCTGTTTTTT
-	TRBV19	-	TRBJ2-1	CASRKSGGDYYNEQFF	TGTGCCAGTAGGAAGTCTGGCGGGGATTATTACAATGAGCAGTTCTTC
-	TRBV19	-	TRBJ1-4	CASSIGRTPASNEKLFF	TGTGCCAGTAGTATTGGACGGACACCCGCCTCTAATGAAAAACTGTTTTTT
-	TRBV5-1	TRBD1	TRBJ2-7	CASSPGTDVYEQYF	TGCGCCAGCAGCCCCGGGACAGACGTCTACGAGCAGTACTTC
-	TRBV5-1	TRBD2	TRBJ2-5	CASSLGSSGGSRRTQYF	TGCGCCAGCAGCTTGGGATCTAGCGGGGGGTCTCGAAGGACCCAGTACTTC
-	TRBV3-1/TRBV3-2	-	TRBJ1-1	CASSQDNGFMNTEAFF	TGTGCCAGCAGCCAAGATAATGGATTCATGAACACTGAAGCTTTCTTT
-	TRBV30	-	TRBJ2-1	CAWSIGQWGNEQFF	TGTGCCTGGAGTATAGGGCAGTGGGGGAATGAGCAGTTCTTC
-	TRBV5-1	TRBD1	TRBJ1-5	CASLTGDQPQHF	TGCGCCAGCCTGACAGGGGATCAGCCCCAGCATTTT
-	TRBV7-9	-	TRBJ2-7	CASSLVQDSYEQYF	TGTGCCAGCAGCTTAGTTCAGGACTCCTACGAGCAGTACTTC
-	TRBV4-2	-	TRBJ1-3	CASSQDTGASGNTIYF	TGTGCCAGCAGCCAAGATACGGGGGCATCTGGAAACACCATATATTTT
-	TRBV11-3	-	TRBJ2-1	CASSGGDEQFF	TGTGCCAGCAGTGGCGGGGACGAGCAGTTCTTC
-	TRBV28	TRBD1	TRBJ2-1	CASSSGGPYNEQFF	TGTGCCAGCAGCTCAGGGGGTCCCTACAATGAGCAGTTCTTC
-	TRBV9	TRBD1	TRBJ1-4	CASSNRQGTTNEKLFF	TGTGCCAGCAGCAACCGACAGGGTACGACTAATGAAAAACTGTTTTTT